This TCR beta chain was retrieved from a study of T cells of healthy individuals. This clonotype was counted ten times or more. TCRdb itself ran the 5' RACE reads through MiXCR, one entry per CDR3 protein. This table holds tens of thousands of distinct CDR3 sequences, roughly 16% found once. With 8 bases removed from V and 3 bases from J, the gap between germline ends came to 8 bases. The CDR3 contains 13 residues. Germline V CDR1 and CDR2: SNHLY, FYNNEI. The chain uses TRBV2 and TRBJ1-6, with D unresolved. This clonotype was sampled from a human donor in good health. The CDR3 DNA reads TGTGCCAGCGGGGAGGACTATAATTCACCCCTCCACTTT. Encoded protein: CASGEDYNSPLHF.